The entry that follows covers one T cell receptor beta chain sequence. Antigen unknown. The entry originates in a study of T cell responses to AZD1222 COVID-19 vaccine. Findings of the study overall: Clonal diversity may have been underestimated in mostly white British donors.

The CDR3 loop spans 15 amino acids. The germline V gene encodes CDR1 SGHTA and CDR2 FQGNSA. With V trimmed by 3 bases and J by 8 bases, 9 bases remained unmatched. The assay was immunoSEQ multiplex PCR, and TCRdb's table has in-frame clones only and misses some. The data show 150,000 to 200,000 clones, 90% seen once. The sequence was collected from an adult in good health. This sequence joins TRBV7-2 and TRBJ2-1; 8 bases are a match to TRBD2. Specimen: peripheral blood, collected on day 0 of AZD1222 vaccination. The CDR3 bases are TGTGCCAGCAGCTTTTCTCGGACTAGCACTCATGAGCAGTTCTTC. This gives the protein CASSFSRTSTHEQFF.